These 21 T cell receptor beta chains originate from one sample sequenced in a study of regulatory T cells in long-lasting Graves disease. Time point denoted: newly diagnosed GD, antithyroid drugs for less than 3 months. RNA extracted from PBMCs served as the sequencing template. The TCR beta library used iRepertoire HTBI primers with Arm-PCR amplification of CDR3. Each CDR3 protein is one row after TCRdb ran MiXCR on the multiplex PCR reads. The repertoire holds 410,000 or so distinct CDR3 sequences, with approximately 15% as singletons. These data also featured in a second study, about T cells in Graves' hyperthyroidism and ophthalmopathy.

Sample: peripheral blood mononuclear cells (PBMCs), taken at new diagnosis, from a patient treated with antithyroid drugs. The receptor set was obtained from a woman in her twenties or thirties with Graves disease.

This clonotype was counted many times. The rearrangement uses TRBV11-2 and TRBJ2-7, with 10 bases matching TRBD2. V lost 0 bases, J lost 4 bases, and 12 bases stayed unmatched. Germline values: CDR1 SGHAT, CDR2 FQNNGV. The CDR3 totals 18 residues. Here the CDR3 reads CASSLDGVGLAQTYEQYF. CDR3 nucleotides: TGTGCCAGCAGCTTAGATGGCGTGGGACTAGCGCAAACTTACGAGCAGTACTTC.

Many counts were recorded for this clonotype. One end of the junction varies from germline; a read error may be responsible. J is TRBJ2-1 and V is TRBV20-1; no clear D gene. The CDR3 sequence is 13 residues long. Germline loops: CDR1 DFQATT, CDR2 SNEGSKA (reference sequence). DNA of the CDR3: TGCAGTGCTAGAGTTCGGGCCCACAGTGAGCTGTTCTTC. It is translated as CSARVRAHSELFF.

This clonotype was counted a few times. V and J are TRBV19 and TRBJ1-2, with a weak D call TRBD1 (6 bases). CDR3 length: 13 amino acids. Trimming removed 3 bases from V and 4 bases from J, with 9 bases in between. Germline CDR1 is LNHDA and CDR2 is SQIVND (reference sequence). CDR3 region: CASSMKGGYGYTF. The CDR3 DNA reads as TGTGCCAGTAGTATGAAGGGGGGCTATGGCTACACCTTC.

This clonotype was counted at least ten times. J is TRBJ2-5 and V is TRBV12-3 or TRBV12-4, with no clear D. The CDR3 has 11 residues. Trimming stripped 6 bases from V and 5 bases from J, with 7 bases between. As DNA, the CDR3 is TGTGCCAGCAGACTGCGGGAGACCCAGTACTTC. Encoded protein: CASRLRETQYF.

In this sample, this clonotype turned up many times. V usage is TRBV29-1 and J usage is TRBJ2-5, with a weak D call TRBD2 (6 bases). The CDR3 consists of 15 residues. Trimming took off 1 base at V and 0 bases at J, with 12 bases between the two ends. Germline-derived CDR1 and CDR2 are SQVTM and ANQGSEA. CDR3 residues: CSVEGGGGYQETQYF. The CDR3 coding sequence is TGCAGCGTTGAAGGGGGTGGGGGGTACCAAGAGACCCAGTACTTC.

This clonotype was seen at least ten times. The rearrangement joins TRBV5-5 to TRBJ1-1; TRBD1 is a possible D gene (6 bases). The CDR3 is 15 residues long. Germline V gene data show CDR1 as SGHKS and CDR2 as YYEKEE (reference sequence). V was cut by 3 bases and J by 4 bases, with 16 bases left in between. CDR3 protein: CASSSPGAGGTEAFF. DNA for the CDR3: TGTGCCAGCAGCTCGCCGGGGGCTGGTGGCACTGAAGCTTTCTTT.

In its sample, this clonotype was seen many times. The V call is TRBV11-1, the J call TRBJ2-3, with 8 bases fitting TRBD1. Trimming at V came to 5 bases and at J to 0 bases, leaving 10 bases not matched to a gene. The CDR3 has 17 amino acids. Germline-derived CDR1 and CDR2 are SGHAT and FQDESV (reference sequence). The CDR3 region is CASSQGTGTSSTDTQYF. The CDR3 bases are TGTGCCAGCAGCCAGGGGACAGGCACCTCTAGCACAGATACGCAGTATTTT.

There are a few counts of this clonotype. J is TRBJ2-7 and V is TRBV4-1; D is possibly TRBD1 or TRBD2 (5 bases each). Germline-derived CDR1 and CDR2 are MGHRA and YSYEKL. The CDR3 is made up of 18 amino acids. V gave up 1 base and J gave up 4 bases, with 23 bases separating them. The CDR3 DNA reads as TGCGCCAGCAGCCAAGTCGCGAGGATGGGGCTGGGGGTGTACGAGCAGTACTTC. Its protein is CASSQVARMGLGVYEQYF.

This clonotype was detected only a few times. The CDR3 sequence: CASSPTLLASFYGYTF. Here the CDR3 DNA reads TGTGCCAGCAGCCCTACTTTGCTAGCATCCTTCTATGGCTACACCTTC. The chain combines TRBV14 with TRBJ1-2; D not certain. CDR1 and CDR2 from the germline V gene are SGHDN and FVKESK. Trimming shortened V by 4 bases and J by 4 bases, and 19 bases separated the two germline ends. This CDR3 contains 16 residues.

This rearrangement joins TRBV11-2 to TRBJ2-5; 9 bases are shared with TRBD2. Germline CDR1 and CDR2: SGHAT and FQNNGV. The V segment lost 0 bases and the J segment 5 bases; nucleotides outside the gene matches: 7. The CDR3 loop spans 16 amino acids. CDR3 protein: CASSLDRGGVGETQYF. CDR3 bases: TGTGCCAGCAGCTTAGATCGCGGGGGGGTTGGGGAGACCCAGTACTTC.

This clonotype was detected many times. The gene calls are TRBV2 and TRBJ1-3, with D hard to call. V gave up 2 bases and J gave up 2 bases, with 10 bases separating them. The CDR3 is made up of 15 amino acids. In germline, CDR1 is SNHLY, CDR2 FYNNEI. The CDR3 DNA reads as TGTGCCAGCAGTGAAAGCAGTGTGCCTGGAAACACCATATATTTT. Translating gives CASSESSVPGNTIYF.

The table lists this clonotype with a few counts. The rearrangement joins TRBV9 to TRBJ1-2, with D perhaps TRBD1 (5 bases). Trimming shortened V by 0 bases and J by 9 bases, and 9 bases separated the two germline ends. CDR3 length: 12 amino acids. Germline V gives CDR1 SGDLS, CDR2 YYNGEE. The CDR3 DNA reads TGTGCCAGCAGCGTAGGAGGGGAAAGCTACACCTTC. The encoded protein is CASSVGGESYTF.

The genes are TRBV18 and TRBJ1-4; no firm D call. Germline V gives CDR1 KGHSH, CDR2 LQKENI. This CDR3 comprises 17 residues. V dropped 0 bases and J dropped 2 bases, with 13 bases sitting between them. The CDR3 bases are TGTGCCAGCTCACCACCGGGAGCGGGCCCCACTAATGAAAAACTGTTTTTT. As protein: CASSPPGAGPTNEKLFF.

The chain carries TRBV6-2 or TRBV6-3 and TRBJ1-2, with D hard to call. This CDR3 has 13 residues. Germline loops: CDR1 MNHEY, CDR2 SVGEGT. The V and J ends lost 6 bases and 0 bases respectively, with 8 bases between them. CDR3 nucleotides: TGTGCCAGCAGCCCCGGAACTAACTATGGCTACACCTTC. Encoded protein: CASSPGTNYGYTF.

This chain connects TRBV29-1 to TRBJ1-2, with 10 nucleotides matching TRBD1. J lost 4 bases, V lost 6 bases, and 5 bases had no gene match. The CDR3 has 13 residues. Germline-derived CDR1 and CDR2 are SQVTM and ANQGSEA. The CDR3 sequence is CSVKTGGSYGYTF. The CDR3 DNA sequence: TGCAGCGTGAAGACAGGGGGCAGCTATGGCTACACCTTC.

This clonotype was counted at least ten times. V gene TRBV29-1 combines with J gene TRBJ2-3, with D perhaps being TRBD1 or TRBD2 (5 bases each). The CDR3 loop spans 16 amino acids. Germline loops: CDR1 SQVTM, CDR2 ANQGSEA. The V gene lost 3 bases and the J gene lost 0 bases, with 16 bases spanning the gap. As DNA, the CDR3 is TGCAGCGTTGAGGGGGTAATGGGGCCTAGCACAGATACGCAGTATTTT. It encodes CSVEGVMGPSTDTQYF.

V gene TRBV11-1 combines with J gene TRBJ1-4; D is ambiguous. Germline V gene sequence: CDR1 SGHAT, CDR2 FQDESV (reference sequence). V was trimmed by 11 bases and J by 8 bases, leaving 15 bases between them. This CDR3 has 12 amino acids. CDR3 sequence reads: CAWTAPREKLFF. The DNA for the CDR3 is TGTGCCTGGACCGCCCCTCGGGAAAAACTGTTTTTT.

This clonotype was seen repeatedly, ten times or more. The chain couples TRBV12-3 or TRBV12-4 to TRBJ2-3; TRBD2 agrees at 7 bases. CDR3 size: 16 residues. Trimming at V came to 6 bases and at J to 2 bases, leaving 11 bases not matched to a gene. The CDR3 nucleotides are TGTGCCAGCAGCCCACGGGCGGGGGTTTTCACAGATACGCAGTATTTT. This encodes CASSPRAGVFTDTQYF.

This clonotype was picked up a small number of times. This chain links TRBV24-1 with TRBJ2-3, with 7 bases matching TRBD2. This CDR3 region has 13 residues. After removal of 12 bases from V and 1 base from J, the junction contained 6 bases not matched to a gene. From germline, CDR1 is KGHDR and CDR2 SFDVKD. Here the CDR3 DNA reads TGTGCCTCCTCGGGGAGGGGCACAGATACGCAGTATTTT. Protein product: CASSGRGTDTQYF.

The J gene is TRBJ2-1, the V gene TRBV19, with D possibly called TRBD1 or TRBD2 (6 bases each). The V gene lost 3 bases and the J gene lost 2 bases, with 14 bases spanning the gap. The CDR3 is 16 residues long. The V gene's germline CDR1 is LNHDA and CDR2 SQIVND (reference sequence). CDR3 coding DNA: TGTGCCAGTAGTATCACCGGGGGCAGCGCCTACAATGAGCAGTTCTTC. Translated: CASSITGGSAYNEQFF.

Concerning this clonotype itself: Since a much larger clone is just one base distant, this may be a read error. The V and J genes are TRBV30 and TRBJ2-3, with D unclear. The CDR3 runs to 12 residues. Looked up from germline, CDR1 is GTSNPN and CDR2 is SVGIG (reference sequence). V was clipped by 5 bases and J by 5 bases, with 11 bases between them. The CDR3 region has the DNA TGTGCCTGGTCCGAAGTCCTAGATACGCAGTATTTT. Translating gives CAWSEVLDTQYF.